The clone carrying this T cell receptor beta chain came up a few times. Its antigen is currently unknown. The data were taken from a study of response to subunit inactivated influenza vaccine. Study observations and caveats: Seasonal influenza vaccination, on each occasion, was suggested by the authors to recruit few new T cells.

Each CDR3 protein gets one entry after TCRdb re-called the RT-PCR reads with MiXCR. This table has about 580,000 distinct CDR3 sequences, approximately 14% appearing once. The source was PBMCs from blood, collected less than 13 days after vaccination. This sequence was found in a man in his forties or fifties who received an inactivated influenza vaccine.

CDR3 sequence (DNA): TGTGCCAGCAGCTTAGGGCTAGTGAGAGATACGCAGTATTTT. Translated, it gives CASSLGLVRDTQYF. The J gene is TRBJ2-3, the V gene TRBV7-3; D ambiguous. This CDR3 is built from 14 residues. V lost 2 bases and J 5 bases, leaving 11 bases between the germline ends. Germline-derived CDR1 and CDR2 are SGHTA and FQGTGA.